This TCR beta chain stems from a study of cytomegalovirus exposure and HLA in healthy donors (dated by TCRdb to about 2017). About the full investigation: According to an earlier analysis of several hundred of the donors, some 170 million T cells yielded some 120 million unique TCR beta sequences and less than 300 Gb of sequence data. An early release covering roughly 580 HLA-typed donors comprised 300 to 350 gigabases of sequencing data and 85 million to 100 million unique TCR sequences. Among the approximately 420 genotyped donors, more than 70% belonged to the genetic ancestry cluster associated with self-reported Caucasian donors. The study aimed to test whether signatures of past pathogen exposure could be identified by cataloging public T cell receptors. The T cell repertoires of some 670 subjects were profiled by immunosequencing and related to cytomegalovirus serostatus. A separate validation cohort of over a hundred different subjects was used in addition to the approximately 700-subject first cohort. To predict cytomegalovirus infection status, the study combined high-throughput TCR immunosequencing, statistical association of individual TCRs with disease status, and machine learning. A later analysis re-examined previously published TCR beta repertoires from 600 to 700 donors and added high-resolution HLA genotyping to investigate patterns of TCR occurrence. In the later analysis, no new phenotypic data were used to find candidate immune exposures; instead, reliance was placed on TCR beta sequences and their occurrence across donors. To decide whether each TCR beta V gene segment behaved as functional or pseudogenic, an earlier analysis of 587 of the donors relied on high-throughput TCR beta sequencing. Alongside the repertoire data, information on donor age, sex, ethnicity and CMV serostatus was compiled. In a later genetic analysis, genome-wide SNP genotypes for about 55% of the roughly 700 donors were used, and that subset was treated as a discovery cohort. All discovery cohort repertoires had been generated using a single sequencing platform. Class I and class II HLA loci were covered by the typing at four-digit resolution. The number of typed donors differed by locus: about 620-640 for A, B, C, DRB1 and DQB1; approximately 540 for DQA1; fewer than 610 for DPA1; and about 450 for DPB1. Several DR-DQ haplotypes were handled as single units for association and clustering because linkage in the cohort was strong. On average, around 240,000 unique TCR beta nucleotide sequences were sequenced per donor among 398 genotyped donors of the cohort, with about 19% of those sequences being non-productive. Points the paper makes about the study in general: The earlier analysis of 587 of the donors excluded some 16 rarely observed V segments, including chromosome 9 orphons, because counts were too low. According to a later analysis, parvovirus B19, influenza, CMV and Epstein-Barr virus appeared linked to several top co-occurrence clusters. It was suggested by the authors that the approach could potentially be generalized to other disease states and immunological phenotypes. Specific HLA alleles were associated with 15,000 to 20,000 TCR beta sequences at a false discovery rate of 0.05 in a later analysis. A cluster of highly shared sequence variants was judged likely to be a technical artifact of the sequencing pipeline. The classifier was reported to diagnose cytomegalovirus status with high specificity and sensitivity in both the original cohort and the validation cohort. In an earlier analysis of under 600 of the donors, most TCR beta V segments were observed in productive rearrangements about 87% or about 30% of the time, broadly matching IMGT annotations. In vitro tests confirmed that a few of the cytomegalovirus-associated TCR beta chains recognize cytomegalovirus antigens. A further reported finding was that TCR beta sequences accurately predicted the HLA-A and HLA-B alleles for most subjects in the first cohort. Most TCR sequences were seen in very few donors, while some public TCRs were found in many individuals. A later analysis found that most CMV-associated TCR beta chains appeared HLA-restricted, with HLA associations seemingly driven largely by CMV exposure. In a later genetic analysis, fewer N-insertions in productive TCRs were reported among donors in an Asian-associated ancestry cluster than the 666-donor mean. CMV serostatus was the only immune exposure information available for the cohort. Correlated functional status among segregating V segments might reflect linkage disequilibrium, but an unknown experimental factor could not be ruled out. Because HLA typing was missing for some donors at each locus, association tests included only the typed subset. Compared with equally common non-associated chains, HLA-associated TCR beta chains in a later analysis were more clonally expanded and had lower generation probabilities. Because the 87-base-pair reads could not distinguish some IMGT-functional V segments, including TRBV6-2 and TRBV6-3, those segments were excluded. An association between a missense DCLRE1C variant and V-gene and J-gene trimming of TCR beta chains was found in a later genetic analysis and replicated in an independent cohort. In a later analysis, TCR association rates were found to vary across HLA loci, with the most associated TCRs seen for DRB1 alleles and the fewest for HLA-C alleles. In this cohort, only TCR beta chains were sequenced, and detectable features were limited by the absence of alpha or paired-chain data. Presence/absence analyses assumed roughly uniform sequencing depth across donors, an assumption that may not hold. When HLA alleles, especially DR and DQ, strongly co-occurred, attributing TCR associations to individual alleles was difficult. The study gave a list of under 200 TCR beta chains associated with cytomegalovirus.

A remark on this clone: No antigen is known for it. The input lacks base qualities; no much larger clone sits a single base away.

The protocol used for the library was the immunoSEQ multiplex PCR assay. For the multiplex PCR, a mixture combining 60 forward primers for TCR Vbeta segments and 13 reverse primers for TCR Jbeta segments was used. Amplification of the CDR3 region of rearranged TCR beta genes was performed with a multiplex PCR assay on genomic DNA. On the Illumina HiSeq System, the amplified TCR beta libraries were sequenced as 87-base-pair reads. As for the original processing: A later analysis counted about 80 million unique TCR beta chains across the 670 or so repertoires, and some 12 million of these chains were shared by at least two donors. Raw reads were error-corrected and collapsed into unique sequences with a nearest-neighbor algorithm that merged closely related sequences to remove PCR and sequencing errors. CDR3 sequences were aligned to IMGT reference sequences to assign V, D and J gene segments. For a sequence to be retained, a match of at least six nucleotides to both a V gene segment and a J gene segment was required. Rearrangements were called productive when the CDR3 lacked stop codons and stayed in frame with V and J; all others were non-productive. CDR3 was defined according to IMGT convention as the region running from the second conserved V-encoded cysteine to the conserved J-encoded phenylalanine. The earlier analysis of 550 to 650 of the donors excluded any sequence lacking an unambiguous match to a single V gene segment. In an earlier analysis of 450 to 750 of the donors, a V segment was called functional when productive rearrangements were above 56.7%, and segregating when the standard deviation between donors exceeded 5%. A statistical classification framework was built for diagnosing cytomegalovirus status from the catalog of TCR beta chain sequences. A later analysis assigned V and J genes by comparing TCR nucleotide sequences with IMGT/GENE-DB human TR gene sequences. Using the TCRdist pipeline, a later analysis assigned CDR3 sequences along with most-parsimonious VDJ recombination scenarios. In a later analysis, each TCR beta chain was defined by its CDR3 amino acid sequence together with its V-gene family, and reads lacking a unique V-gene family were excluded. As a way to deal with suspected cross-contamination and a sequencing artifact, a later analysis dropped over 550 nucleotide sequences that were highly shared and had low generation probability. A later analysis calculated a clonal expansion index for each public chain from normalized within-repertoire ranks of inferred template counts. A later analysis computed generation probabilities with a VDJ recombination model fitted to out-of-frame rearrangements, and checked the results against IGoR. A later analysis scored TCR-TCR, TCR-HLA and TCR-CMV co-occurrence with hypergeometric tests, applying a repertoire-size bias correction to TCR pairs. In a later analysis, false discovery rates were estimated by permuting HLA or CMV assignments 20 times. In a later analysis, co-occurring TCRs were grouped with DBSCAN, and TCRdist sequence similarity was added when clustering was performed within HLA-allele-positive subsets. Co-occurrence clustering excluded repertoires with fewer than 30,000 or more than 120,000 public chains, plus five with anomalous nucleotide sharing. In its TCRdb copy, this immuneACCESS table keeps in-frame sequences only and misses some clones. Where compared with another copy, unresolved V genes explain less than half of these, and the others have no known cause. The V and J calls and clone size were taken over from that table, and D and trimming were inferred from the DNA. This sample has 100,000 to 150,000 clones in its table, and 81% of those were observed once. The top ten hold under 5% of the sample.

The cohort consisted of 600 to 750 healthy bone marrow donors. At the time of sampling, every cohort member was nominally healthy, though immune exposures that went unrecorded were likely present. The donor was CMV seropositive and belonged to the group of about 290 seropositive cohort members. A peripheral blood sample was collected from each donor, and TCR beta sequencing was performed on peripheral blood mononuclear cells. Genomic DNA extraction from the blood cell samples was performed with the Qiagen DNeasy Blood Extraction Kit. Reading the germline V gene gives CDR1 MNHEY and CDR2 SVGAGI. V is pared back by 1 base and J by 11 bases, with 20 bases lying between the germline termini. The CDR3, cysteine through phenylalanine, is 15 amino acids long. CDR3 DNA is the only sequence kept; it has 45 bases, read in frame from the first base.

This TCR was recovered from a man aged 18 to 30 in good health and CMV-seropositive. This receptor chain uses TRBV6-5 and TRBJ1-1, with TRBD1 perhaps the D gene, on 6 matching bases. Sequencing was carried out using PBMCs. The sequenced DNA is TGTGCCAGCAGTTACTTCCAGGCAGAAAGGGGGTTGGCTTTCTTT. This is translated as CASSYFQAERGLAFF.